A single sample is the source of the 21 T cell receptor beta chains below, sequenced in a study of blood T cell repertoires in COVID-19. TCRdb's table, derived via immunoSEQ multiplex PCR, lists solely in-frame clones and lacks some. The sample carries about 400,000 clones, about 85% recorded once. Material: PBMCs or T cells enriched from blood (not recorded which). The receptors originated from a woman between 18 and 29 years old with acute COVID-19.

Only one count was recorded for this clone. The chain uses TRBV2 and TRBJ1-5; D is undetermined. Looked up from germline, CDR1 is SNHLY and CDR2 is FYNNEI. The V and J ends lost 8 bases and 7 bases respectively, with 18 bases between them. This CDR3 has 14 amino acids. The CDR3 loop is CASRMSLGGQPQHF. CDR3 nucleotide sequence: TGTGCCAGCCGGATGTCCTTAGGCGGGCAGCCCCAGCATTTT.

The chain carries TRBV18 and TRBJ1-2; D is ambiguous. Germline values: CDR1 KGHSH, CDR2 LQKENI. The CDR3 is 14 amino acids. Trimming removed 6 bases at V and 4 bases at J, with 15 bases between. The CDR3 loop is CASSPPRDSYGYTF. As DNA, the CDR3 is TGTGCCAGCTCTCCCCCGAGGGATAGCTATGGCTACACCTTC.

V gene TRBV10-1 combines with J gene TRBJ1-4, with TRBD1 as a possible D gene (5 bases). Per the germline V gene, CDR1 is WNHNN and CDR2 is SYGVQD (reference sequence). V lost 3 bases and J 5 bases, leaving 22 bases between the germline ends. The CDR3 loop spans 18 amino acids. CDR3 sequence reads: CASSDRSSGKGLNEKLFF. The CDR3, as DNA: TGCGCCAGCAGTGATCGGTCCTCGGGGAAGGGACTAAATGAAAAACTGTTTTTT.

The chain carries TRBV5-4 and TRBJ2-5; 7 bases match TRBD1. The CDR3 covers 14 residues. V trimming: 3 bases; J trimming: 4 bases; junction bases outside the gene matches: 6. Germline loops: CDR1 SGHNT, CDR2 YYREEE (reference sequence). The CDR3 DNA reads TGTGCCAGCAGCTCACTCCGGGACAGAGAGACCCAGTACTTC. Its translation is CASSSLRDRETQYF. Looking up the rest from reference TRBV5-4 and TRBJ2-5 gives the full variable domain: ETGVTQSPTHLIKTRGQQVTLRCSSQSGHNTVSWYQQALGQGPQFIFQYYREEENGRGNFPPRFSGLQFPNYSSELNVNALELDDSALYLCASSSLRDRETQYFGPGTRLLVL.

The chain employs TRBV14 and TRBJ2-7; 8 nucleotides match TRBD1. This CDR3 is 17 amino acids long. J gave up 0 bases and V 1 base, and 8 bases lay outside the gene matches. Germline V lookup: CDR1 SGHDN, CDR2 FVKESK. For the CDR3, the DNA is TGTGCCAGCAGCCAAGCCCGAGGACAGGGTAGCTCCTACGAGCAGTACTTC. Translation: CASSQARGQGSSYEQYF.

The rearrangement uses TRBV7-9 and TRBJ2-1; D perhaps matches TRBD2 (6 bases). Trimming left V 1 base short and J 5 bases short, with 15 bases between. Germline V gene sequence: CDR1 SEHNR, CDR2 FQNEAQ (reference sequence). This CDR3 spans 16 amino acids. CDR3 sequence (DNA): TGTGCCAGCAGCTTAGAGACTAGGCCCCACGACAATGAGCAGTTCTTC. Protein sequence: CASSLETRPHDNEQFF.

V is TRBV7-9 and J is TRBJ2-7; 10 bases fit TRBD2. V lost 3 bases and J lost 3; bases outside the gene matches: 2. The CDR3 sequence is 14 residues long. Germline values: CDR1 SEHNR, CDR2 FQNEAQ (reference sequence). This CDR3 reads CASSLTSGLYEQYF. In nucleotides, the CDR3 is TGTGCCAGCAGCTTGACTAGCGGGCTCTACGAGCAGTACTTC.

This sequence joins TRBV12-3 or TRBV12-4 and TRBJ1-5; D is uncertain. The V gene lost 3 bases and the J gene lost 5 bases, with 8 bases spanning the gap. The CDR3 extends over 13 amino acids. CDR3 in DNA: TGTGCCAGCAGTTTGCAGGAACATCAGCCCCAGCATTTT. This translates into CASSLQEHQPQHF.

Written as DNA, the CDR3 is TGTGCCAGCAGCGCTTCCACTAGCGGAAGGGGCACAGATACGCAGTATTTT. Translated, it gives CASSASTSGRGTDTQYF. This chain connects TRBV9 to TRBJ2-3; 8 bases line up with TRBD2. From germline, CDR1 is SGDLS and CDR2 YYNGEE. The CDR3 consists of 17 residues. After removal of 3 bases from V and 1 base from J, the junction contained 10 bases not matched to a gene.

This clone was recorded once. The V gene is TRBV7-9, the J gene TRBJ1-4; a possible D gene is TRBD1 (6 bases). This CDR3 contains 15 residues. Germline CDR1 SEHNR, CDR2 FQNEAQ (reference sequence). Trimming stripped 5 bases from V and 3 bases from J, with 13 bases between. CDR3 nucleotides: TGTGCCAGCAGCACCACAGGGTTAGCTAATGAAAAACTGTTTTTT. Residues: CASSTTGLANEKLFF.

With regard to this clone: The same CDR3 is also encoded by other DNA sequences in this sample. This rearrangement joins TRBV9 to TRBJ1-5, with 9 bases aligning to TRBD1. In germline, CDR1 is SGDLS, CDR2 YYNGEE. This CDR3 comprises 14 residues. J lost 4 bases, V lost 3 bases, and 2 bases had no gene match. The DNA for the CDR3 is TGTGCCAGCAGCGCTGGACAGGGGAATCAGCCCCAGCATTTT. Translation: CASSAGQGNQPQHF.

This chain links TRBV5-5 with TRBJ1-1; no definite D call. The V gene's germline CDR1 is SGHKS and CDR2 YYEKEE (reference sequence). V was trimmed by 0 bases and J by 4 bases, leaving 13 bases between them. This CDR3 spans 15 amino acids. CDR3 DNA: TGTGCCAGCAGCTTGGCCTCCATTCTAAGCACTGAAGCTTTCTTT. This gives the protein CASSLASILSTEAFF.

The rearrangement uses TRBV14 and TRBJ1-6; no definite D call. The CDR3 consists of 14 residues. V was cut by 4 bases and J by 9 bases, with 13 bases left in between. Per germline, CDR1 SGHDN and CDR2 FVKESK. DNA of the CDR3: TGTGCCAGCAGCCCTACCAATAGAATTTCACCCCTCCACTTT. Amino acids: CASSPTNRISPLHF.

The chain combines TRBV19 with TRBJ2-3; D not certain. The V gene lost 5 bases and the J gene lost 6 bases, with 12 bases spanning the gap. Germline loops: CDR1 LNHDA, CDR2 SQIVND (reference sequence). This CDR3 has 13 residues. The CDR3 bases are TGTGCCAGTAGTCTATCAACTTCGGATACGCAGTATTTT. It encodes CASSLSTSDTQYF.

The chain joins TRBV25-1 to TRBJ2-7; D is unresolved. CDR1 is MGHDK, CDR2 SYGVNS, per germline. V was trimmed by 6 bases and J by 2 bases, leaving 14 bases between them. The length of the CDR3 is 14 residues. CDR3 residues: CASSHSSRTYEQYF. DNA for the CDR3: TGTGCCAGCAGCCACAGCTCCCGAACCTACGAGCAGTACTTC.

The chain recombines TRBV11-2 with TRBJ1-1, with D perhaps matching TRBD1 (6 bases). This CDR3 is 17 amino acids long. CDR1 is SGHAT, CDR2 FQNNGV, per germline. V was shortened by 5 bases and J by 3 bases, with 22 bases between the two germline ends. CDR3: CASSRRPNRAGDTEAFF. Written as DNA, the CDR3 is TGTGCCAGCAGCCGAAGACCTAACAGGGCGGGGGACACTGAAGCTTTCTTT.

The V gene is TRBV5-1, the J gene TRBJ2-7; 7 positions match TRBD1. The J segment lost 2 bases and the V segment lost 4 bases, leaving 9 bases of the junction unmatched. Germline CDR1 and CDR2: SGHRS and YFSETQ. The CDR3 extends over 15 amino acids. The CDR3 loop is CASSGGQPITYEQYF. CDR3 DNA: TGCGCCAGCAGCGGGGGACAGCCCATTACCTACGAGCAGTACTTC.

The chain links TRBV29-1 to TRBJ2-3; D is perhaps TRBD1 (6 bases). Germline V gene lookup returns CDR1 SQVTM and CDR2 ANQGSEA. The V and J ends lost 6 bases and 5 bases respectively, with 18 bases between them. This CDR3 has 14 residues. CDR3 sequence: CSVNKVGQIDTQYF. The CDR3 region has the DNA TGCAGCGTCAACAAAGTCGGACAGATAGATACGCAGTATTTT.

The chain has TRBV28 and TRBJ2-7; possible D gene TRBD1, 5 bases. Trimming removed 5 bases from V and 2 bases from J, with 13 bases in between. The CDR3 has 14 residues. CDR1 and CDR2 (germline): MDHEN, SYDVKM. This chain's CDR3 is CASSLQPGPYEQYF. CDR3 bases: TGTGCCAGCAGTCTCCAGCCAGGGCCCTACGAGCAGTACTTC.

The chain joins TRBV2 to TRBJ2-1, with TRBD1 matching over 8 bases. Germline V gene data show CDR1 as SNHLY and CDR2 as FYNNEI. The CDR3 runs 15 residues. The junction had 5 bases not matched to a gene; V was cut back by 6 bases and J by 1 base. DNA for the CDR3: TGTGCCAGCAGGCAGGGGGACAGGTCCTACAATGAGCAGTTCTTC. It codes for CASRQGDRSYNEQFF.

The chain carries TRBV27 and TRBJ2-7, with 7 bases matching TRBD2. The CDR3 is 13 residues long. V dropped 4 bases and J dropped 6; count of bases not matched to a gene: 6. The V gene's germline CDR1 is MNHEY and CDR2 SMNVEV (reference sequence). In DNA, the CDR3 is TGTGCCAGCAGTTGGACTAGGGAAAGCGAGCAGTACTTC. It translates to CASSWTRESEQYF.